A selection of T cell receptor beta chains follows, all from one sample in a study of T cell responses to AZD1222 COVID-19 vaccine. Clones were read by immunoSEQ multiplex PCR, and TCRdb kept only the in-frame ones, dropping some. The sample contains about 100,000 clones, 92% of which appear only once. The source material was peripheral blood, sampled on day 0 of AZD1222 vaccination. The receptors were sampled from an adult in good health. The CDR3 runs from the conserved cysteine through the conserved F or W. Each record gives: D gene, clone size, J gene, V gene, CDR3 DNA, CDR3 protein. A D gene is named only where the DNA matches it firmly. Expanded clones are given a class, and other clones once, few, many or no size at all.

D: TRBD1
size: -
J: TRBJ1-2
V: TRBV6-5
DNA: TGTGCCACCCACGGGACAGCCTCTTTCTATGGCTACACCTTC
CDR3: CATHGTASFYGYTF

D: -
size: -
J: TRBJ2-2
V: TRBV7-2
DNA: TGTGCCAGCAGCTTAGGACTAGCGAACACCGGGGAGCTGTTTTTT
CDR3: CASSLGLANTGELFF

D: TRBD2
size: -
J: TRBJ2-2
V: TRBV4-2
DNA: TGTGCCAGCAGCCAAGACCAGGCGGGACTAGCGGTTTCCGGGGAGCTGTTTTTT
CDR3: CASSQDQAGLAVSGELFF

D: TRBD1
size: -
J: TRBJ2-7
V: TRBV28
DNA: TGTGCCAGCATTCCCACCGCCGGGACAGGCGACTACGAGCAGTACTTC
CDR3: CASIPTAGTGDYEQYF

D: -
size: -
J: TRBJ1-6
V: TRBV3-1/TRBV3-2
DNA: TGTGCCACACAAAAACGTCCAGGGACTAATTCACCCCTCCACTTT
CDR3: CATQKRPGTNSPLHF

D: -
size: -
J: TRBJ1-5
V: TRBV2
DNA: TGTGCCAGCAGTGGGAAGCAAGGGGCCCCAAATCAGCCCCAGCATTTT
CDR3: CASSGKQGAPNQPQHF

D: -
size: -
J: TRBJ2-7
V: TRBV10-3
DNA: TGTGCCATCAGTCCGGCAGAGAGGTACGAGCAGTACTTC
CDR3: CAISPAERYEQYF

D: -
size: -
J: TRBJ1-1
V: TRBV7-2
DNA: TGTGCCAGCACCCTAATCGGGGGCGGGAGCACTGAAGCTTTCTTT
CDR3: CASTLIGGGSTEAFF

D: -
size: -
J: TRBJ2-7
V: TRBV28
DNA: TGTGCCAGCAGGCCCCAGGGAACCGAGCAGTACTTC
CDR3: CASRPQGTEQYF

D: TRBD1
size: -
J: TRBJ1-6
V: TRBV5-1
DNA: TGCGCCAGCAGCATCGGACAGGATTCACCCCTCCACTTT
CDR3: CASSIGQDSPLHF

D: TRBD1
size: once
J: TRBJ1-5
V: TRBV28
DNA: TGTGCCAGCAGTTTCGAGACAGGGGGCTTTCAGCCCCAGCATTTT
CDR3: CASSFETGGFQPQHF

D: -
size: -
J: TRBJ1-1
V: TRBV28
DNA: TGTGCCAGCAGAGCAGTTTCTGAAGCTTTCTTT
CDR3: CASRAVSEAFF

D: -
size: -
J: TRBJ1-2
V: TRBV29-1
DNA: TGCAGCGTGACCTCTGGCTCTGGCTACACCTTC
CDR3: CSVTSGSGYTF

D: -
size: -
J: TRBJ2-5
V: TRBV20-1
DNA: TGCAGTGCTAGTATCGGGGGAGTGATAGAGACCCAGTACTTC
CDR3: CSASIGGVIETQYF

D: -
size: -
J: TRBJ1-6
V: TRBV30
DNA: TGTGCCTGGAGTGTACGGGACCGGTATTCACCCCTCCACTTT
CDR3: CAWSVRDRYSPLHF

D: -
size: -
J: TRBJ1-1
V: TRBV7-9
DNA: TGTGCCAGCAGCTTATATAAGGATAAGAACACTGAAGCTTTCTTT
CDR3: CASSLYKDKNTEAFF

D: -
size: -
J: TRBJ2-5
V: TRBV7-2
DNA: TGTGCCAGCAGCCCCGGGGCTACGAGAGAGACCCAGTACTTC
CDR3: CASSPGATRETQYF

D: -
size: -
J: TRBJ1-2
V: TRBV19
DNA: TGTGCCAGTAGTATGGTCGGTGACTATGGCTACACCTTC
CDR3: CASSMVGDYGYTF

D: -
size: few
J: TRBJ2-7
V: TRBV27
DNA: TGTGCCAGCAGTTTTAAGGGGTCCTACTCCTACGAGCAGTACTTC
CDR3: CASSFKGSYSYEQYF

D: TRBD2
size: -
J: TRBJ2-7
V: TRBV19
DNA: TGTGCCAGTACCAGCGGGAGGTACCCGGACTACGAGCAGTACTTC
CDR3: CASTSGRYPDYEQYF

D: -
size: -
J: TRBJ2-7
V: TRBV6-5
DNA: TGTGCCAGCAGTAGCAGAGAGAACTACGAGCAGTACTTC
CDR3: CASSSRENYEQYF

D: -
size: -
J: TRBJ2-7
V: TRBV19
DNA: TGTGCCAGTAGTATCCGGCCGGACAGCAGATACGAGCAGTACTTC
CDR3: CASSIRPDSRYEQYF

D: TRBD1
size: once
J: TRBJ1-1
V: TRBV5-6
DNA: TGTGCCAGCAGCTTAAACAGGGGCACCATGAACACTGAAGCTTTCTTT
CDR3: CASSLNRGTMNTEAFF

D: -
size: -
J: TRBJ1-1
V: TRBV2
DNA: TGTGCCAGTCAGACGAGCCCAACACACATGAACACTGAAGCTTTCTTT
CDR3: CASQTSPTHMNTEAFF

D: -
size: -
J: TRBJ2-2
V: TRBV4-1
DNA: TGCGCCAGCAGCCCCCGCCGAGGCGGGGAGCTGTTTTTT
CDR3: CASSPRRGGELFF

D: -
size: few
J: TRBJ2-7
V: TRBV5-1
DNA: TGCGCCAGCAGCTTGGTGCAGGGTTACGAGCAGTACTTC
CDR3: CASSLVQGYEQYF

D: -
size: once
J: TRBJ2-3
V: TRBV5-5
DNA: TGTGCCAGCAGCTTGGAGTGGACTAGCACAGATACGCAGTATTTT
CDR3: CASSLEWTSTDTQYF

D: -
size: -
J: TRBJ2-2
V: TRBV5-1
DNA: TGCGCCAGCAGCTCACTCGGGGGGAACACCGGGGAGCTGTTTTTT
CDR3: CASSSLGGNTGELFF

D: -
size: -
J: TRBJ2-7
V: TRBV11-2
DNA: TGTGCCAGCAGCTTAGATGGAGGCGAGCAGTACTTC
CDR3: CASSLDGGEQYF

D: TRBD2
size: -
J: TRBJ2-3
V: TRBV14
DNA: TGTGCCAGCAGTCGACTAGCGGGAGCGGGGGATACGCAGTATTTT
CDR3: CASSRLAGAGDTQYF

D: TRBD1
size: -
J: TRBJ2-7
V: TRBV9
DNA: TGTGCCAGCAGCGTAGGGCCAGGGGGCGGCGAGCAGTACTTC
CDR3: CASSVGPGGGEQYF

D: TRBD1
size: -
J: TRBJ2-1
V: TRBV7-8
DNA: TGTGCCAGCAGCCTCCAGACCAGGGGGTCCTACAATGAGCAGTTCTTC
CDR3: CASSLQTRGSYNEQFF

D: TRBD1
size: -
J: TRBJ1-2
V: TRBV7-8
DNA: TGTGCCAGCAGCTCAGGACAGGGCCCGGGCTACACCTTC
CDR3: CASSSGQGPGYTF

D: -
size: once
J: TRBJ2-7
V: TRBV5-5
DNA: TGTGCCAGCAGCTCACATACCTACGAGCAGTACTTC
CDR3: CASSSHTYEQYF

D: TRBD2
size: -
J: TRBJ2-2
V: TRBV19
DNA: TGTGCCAGTAGTATTGTACTAGCGGAAACCGGGGAGCTGTTTTTT
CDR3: CASSIVLAETGELFF

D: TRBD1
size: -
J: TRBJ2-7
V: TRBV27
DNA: TGTGCCAGCAGTAGGGGAACAGGGGTCGAGCAGTACTTC
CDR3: CASSRGTGVEQYF

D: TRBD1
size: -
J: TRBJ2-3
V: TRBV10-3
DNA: TGTGCCATCAATTCCGGGACAGGGATTGGGACAGATACGCAGTATTTT
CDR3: CAINSGTGIGTDTQYF

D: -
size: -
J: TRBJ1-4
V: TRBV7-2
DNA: TGTGCCAGCAGCTTAGAGACGGGCGGGTGGGAAAAACTGTTTTTT
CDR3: CASSLETGGWEKLFF

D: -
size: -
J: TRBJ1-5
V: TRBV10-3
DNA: TGTGCCATCAGTGCGACGGCATCTCAGCCCCAGCATTTT
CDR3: CAISATASQPQHF

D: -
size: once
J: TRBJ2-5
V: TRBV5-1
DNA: TGCGCCAGCAGCTCCGAGGGAGGTCAAGAGACCCAGTACTTC
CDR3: CASSSEGGQETQYF

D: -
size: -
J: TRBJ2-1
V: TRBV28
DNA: TGTGCCGCGACAGGCCCCTCCTACAATGAGCAGTTCTTC
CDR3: CAATGPSYNEQFF

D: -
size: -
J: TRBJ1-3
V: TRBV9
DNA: TGTGCCAGCAGCTCCCGGGTCACGGAGGACACCATATATTTT
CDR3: CASSSRVTEDTIYF

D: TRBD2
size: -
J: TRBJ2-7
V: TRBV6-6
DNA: TGTGCCAGCGGGAGCTACTCTAGCGGGAGGGCCTACGAGCAGTACTTC
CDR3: CASGSYSSGRAYEQYF

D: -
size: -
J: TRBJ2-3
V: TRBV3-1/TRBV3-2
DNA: TGTGCCAGCAGCCAAGTTGATACGCAGTATTTT
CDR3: CASSQVDTQYF